These 13 T cell receptor beta chains came from one sample sequenced in a study of T cell responses to AZD1222 COVID-19 vaccine. Profiled with immunoSEQ multiplex PCR; TCRdb holds only in-frame clones, not every one. The data hold approximately 50,000 clones, with about 86% observed a single time. This specimen was peripheral blood, taken 28 days after the second AZD1222 dose. Receptors originate from an adult who received the AZD1222 COVID-19 vaccine.

V and J are TRBV6-2 or TRBV6-3 and TRBJ2-5, with 8 positions matching TRBD1. CDR1 and CDR2 (germline): MNHEY, SVGEGT. The CDR3 consists of 17 residues. V lost 6 bases, J lost 1 base, and 13 bases stayed unmatched. The CDR3 protein is CASSLHRGAGLQETQYF. The CDR3, as DNA: TGTGCCAGCAGCCTGCACAGGGGGGCGGGCCTCCAAGAGACCCAGTACTTC.

The chain links TRBV2 to TRBJ2-7, with a tentative D call TRBD2 (7 bases). The germline V gene has CDR1 SNHLY and CDR2 FYNNEI. The CDR3 sequence is 16 residues long. The ends were cut back, 6 bases at V and 0 bases at J, with 18 bases in the middle. CDR3 residues: CASRRGGGPDSYEQYF. CDR3 DNA sequence: TGTGCCAGCAGGAGGGGAGGGGGGCCGGACTCCTACGAGCAGTACTTC.

The gene calls are TRBV2 and TRBJ2-1; D is perhaps TRBD1 or TRBD2 (5 bases each). This CDR3 has 14 residues. CDR1 and CDR2 from the germline V gene are SNHLY and FYNNEI. Trimming took 4 bases from V and 6 from J, leaving 13 bases between them. The CDR3 DNA is TGTGCCAGCAGTGTCCGGGGCGGTAGCAATGAGCAGTTCTTC. It codes for CASSVRGGSNEQFF.

This chain connects TRBV10-3 to TRBJ2-1; 7 bases fit TRBD1. The CDR3 has 14 residues. Trimming took 10 bases from V and 4 from J; bases not matched to a gene: 10. CDR1 is ENHRY and CDR2 is SYGVKD in the germline V gene. The chain's CDR3 is CATRPGTEYNEQFF. The CDR3 nucleotides read TGTGCCACCCGCCCCGGGACAGAATACAATGAGCAGTTCTTC.

The chain is built from TRBV9 and TRBJ1-2; TRBD1 matches at 11 bases. Germline values: CDR1 SGDLS, CDR2 YYNGEE. This CDR3 is 17 amino acids long. With V trimmed by 5 bases and J by 4 bases, 13 bases remained unmatched. The CDR3 DNA follows: TGTGCCAGCAGGGCCGATGCCGGGACAGGGGGGATCTATGGCTACACCTTC. Protein: CASRADAGTGGIYGYTF.

The chain employs TRBV18 and TRBJ2-3; D not certain. Trimming removed 4 bases at V and 6 bases at J, with 14 bases between. The CDR3 loop spans 14 amino acids. Germline values: CDR1 KGHSH, CDR2 LQKENI. CDR3 amino acids: CASSLVSMGDTQYF. The CDR3 DNA sequence: TGTGCCAGCTCACTTGTTTCGATGGGGGATACGCAGTATTTT.

The chain couples TRBV19 to TRBJ2-2; the match to TRBD1 covers 7 bases. Looked up from germline, CDR1 is LNHDA and CDR2 is SQIVND (reference sequence). The CDR3 loop spans 14 amino acids. V lost 6 bases and J lost 4; bases outside the gene matches: 5. The CDR3 loop is CASSRTGVTGELFF. CDR3 bases: TGTGCCAGTAGCAGGACAGGAGTCACCGGGGAGCTGTTTTTT.

This clone was seen just once. The rearrangement uses TRBV5-5 and TRBJ2-2; possibly TRBD1 for D (5 bases). Trimming removed 3 bases from V and 5 bases from J, with 5 bases in between. There are 12 residues in the CDR3. CDR1 and CDR2 (germline): SGHKS, YYEKEE (reference sequence). The chain's CDR3 is CASSWTTGELFF. CDR3 nucleotides: TGTGCCAGCAGCTGGACAACCGGGGAGCTGTTTTTT.

The chain carries TRBV6-5 and TRBJ1-3; a weak D match, TRBD1 (6 bases). The CDR3 is made up of 15 amino acids. The V end lost 6 bases, the J end lost 0 bases, and 12 bases lay between the germline ends. In germline, CDR1 is MNHEY, CDR2 SVGAGI. The CDR3 protein is CASSRPGDSGNTIYF. In DNA, the CDR3 is TGTGCCAGCAGCCGGCCAGGGGACTCTGGAAACACCATATATTTT.

V gene TRBV10-3 combines with J gene TRBJ1-2; D is undetermined. The CDR3 is 12 residues long. Per the germline V gene, CDR1 is ENHRY and CDR2 is SYGVKD. V was trimmed by 6 bases and J by 7 bases, leaving 12 bases between them. CDR3 protein: CAISLGDGGYTF. The CDR3 region has the DNA TGTGCCATCAGCTTGGGCGACGGTGGCTACACCTTC.

The V call is TRBV5-1, the J call TRBJ2-5; TRBD2 matches 7 bases. V was pared by 7 bases and J by 5 bases, with 17 bases of the junction left unmatched. CDR1 and CDR2 from the germline V gene are SGHRS and YFSETQ. The CDR3 is made up of 16 amino acids. For the CDR3, the DNA is TGCGCCAGCCAGGCTGGGTCTAGCGGTTTAAGGGAGACCCAGTACTTC. Amino acid sequence: CASQAGSSGLRETQYF. Full variable domain (remainder filled in from reference TRBV5-1 and TRBJ2-5): KAGVTQTPRYLIKTRGQQVTLSCSPISGHRSVSWYQQTPGQGLQFLFEYFSETQRNKGNFPGRFSGRQFSNSRSEMNVSTLELGDSALYLCASQAGSSGLRETQYFGPGTRLLVL.

The V call is TRBV19, the J call TRBJ1-1; D gene ambiguous. This CDR3 has 15 amino acids. Deletions cut 3 bases from V and 1 base from J, with 12 bases between. The V gene's germline CDR1 is LNHDA and CDR2 SQIVND (reference sequence). The CDR3 protein is CASSIQRRRNTEAFF. In DNA form, the CDR3 reads TGTGCCAGTAGTATCCAGAGAAGGCGGAACACTGAAGCTTTCTTT.

The rearrangement joins TRBV18 to TRBJ1-1; tentative D call: TRBD1 (6 bases). The V end lost 5 bases, the J end lost 1 base, and 17 bases lay between the germline ends. The CDR3 spans 16 residues. Per the germline V gene, CDR1 is KGHSH and CDR2 is LQKENI. Written as DNA, the CDR3 is TGTGCCAGCTCAGACCAAGTGGTCAGGGGGAACACTGAAGCTTTCTTT. Its translation is CASSDQVVRGNTEAFF.